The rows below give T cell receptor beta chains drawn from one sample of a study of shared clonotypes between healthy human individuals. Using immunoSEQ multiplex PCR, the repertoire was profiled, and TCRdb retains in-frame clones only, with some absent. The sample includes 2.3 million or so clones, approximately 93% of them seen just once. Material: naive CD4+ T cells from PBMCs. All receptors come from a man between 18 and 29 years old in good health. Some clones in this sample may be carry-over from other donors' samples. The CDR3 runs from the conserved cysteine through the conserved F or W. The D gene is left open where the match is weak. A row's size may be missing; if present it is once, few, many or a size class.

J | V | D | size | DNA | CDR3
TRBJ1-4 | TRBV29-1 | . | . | TGCAGCGTTCGTGCCAATGAAAAACTGTTTTTT | CSVRANEKLFF
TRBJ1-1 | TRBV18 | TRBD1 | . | TGTGCCAGCTCCCTCGGAGGGACAGGGAACACTGAAGCTTTCTTT | CASSLGGTGNTEAFF
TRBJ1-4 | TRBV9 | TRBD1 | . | TGTGCCAGCAGCGTAGATGGCCGACAGGGGTGGAATGAAAAACTGTTTTTT | CASSVDGRQGWNEKLFF
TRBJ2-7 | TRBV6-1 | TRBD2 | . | TGTGCCAGCAGTGAGAGACTAGCGGGAGGGCCCTACGAGCAGTACTTC | CASSERLAGGPYEQYF
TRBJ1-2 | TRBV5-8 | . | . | TGTGCCAGCAGGCAGGGCAGACCAGCTAACTATGGCTACACCTTC | CASRQGRPANYGYTF
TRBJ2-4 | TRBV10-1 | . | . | TGCGCCAGCAGTGACCTGGAAGGCGGTGAAAACATTCAGTACTTC | CASSDLEGGENIQYF
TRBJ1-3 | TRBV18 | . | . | TGTGCCAGCTCAACCTCGGGGGTCGCCGCCGGAAACACCATATATTTT | CASSTSGVAAGNTIYF
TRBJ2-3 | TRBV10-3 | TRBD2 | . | TGTGCCATCAGTGCGGGCGGGAGTTCGGATACGCAGTATTTT | CAISAGGSSDTQYF
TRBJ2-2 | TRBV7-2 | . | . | TGTGCCAGCAGCTTACGGCTAGCGTTCGGGGAGCTGTTTTTT | CASSLRLAFGELFF
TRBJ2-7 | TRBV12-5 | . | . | TGTGCTAGTGGTTTGGTACAGTCGGGAAGCTCCTACGAGCAGTACTTC | CASGLVQSGSSYEQYF
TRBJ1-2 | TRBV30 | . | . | TGTGCCTGGAGTCCGGGGGCCCATTATGGCTACACCTTC | CAWSPGAHYGYTF
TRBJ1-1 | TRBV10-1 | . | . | TGCGCCAGCAGGGAGTCCAGGTACACTGAAGCTTTCTTT | CASRESRYTEAFF
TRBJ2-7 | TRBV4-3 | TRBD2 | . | TGCGCCAGCAGCCAAGTGGCGGGAGAAACCTACGAGCAGTACTTC | CASSQVAGETYEQYF
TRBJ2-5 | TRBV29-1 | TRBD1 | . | TGCAGCGTACACAGGGGGTGGGAAGAGACCCAGTACTTC | CSVHRGWEETQYF
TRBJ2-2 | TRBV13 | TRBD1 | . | TGTGCCAGCAGCTTTTGGGACAGGCGATCCGGGGAGCTGTTTTTT | CASSFWDRRSGELFF
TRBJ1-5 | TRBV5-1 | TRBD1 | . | TGCGCCAGCAGCTTCGGACAGGGTCCGAATCAGCCCCAGCATTTT | CASSFGQGPNQPQHF
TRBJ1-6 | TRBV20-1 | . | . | TGCAGTGCCACAAGGGAGTCACCCCTCCACTTT | CSATRESPLHF
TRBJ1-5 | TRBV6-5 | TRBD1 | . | TGTGCCAGCAGTTACCGGGACAGGTCCAATCAGCCCCAGCATTTT | CASSYRDRSNQPQHF
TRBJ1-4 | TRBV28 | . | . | TGTGCCAGCAGTCGCTCTCAGGGCGGTGGTGAAAAACTGTTTTTT | CASSRSQGGGEKLFF
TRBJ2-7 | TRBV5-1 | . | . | TGCGCCAGCAGTCCCTTGTCTGGGTCCTACGAGCAGTACTTC | CASSPLSGSYEQYF
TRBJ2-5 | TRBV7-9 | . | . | TGTGCCAGCAGCCCCCCCCCGGGGACCCAGTACTTC | CASSPPPGTQYF
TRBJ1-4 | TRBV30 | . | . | TGTGCCTGGAGTGTGGCTGTGAATGAAAAACTGTTTTTT | CAWSVAVNEKLFF
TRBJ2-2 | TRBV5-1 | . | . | TGCGCCAGCAGCTATTGGGCAGGGAACTCCGGGGAGCTGTTTTTT | CASSYWAGNSGELFF
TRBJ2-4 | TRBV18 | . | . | TGTGCCAGCTCATCTACAGGTTCAGAGATTCAGTACTTC | CASSSTGSEIQYF
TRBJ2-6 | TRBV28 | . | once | TGTGCCAGCAGTCTATCAACCTCTGGGGCCAACGTCCTGACTTTC | CASSLSTSGANVLTF
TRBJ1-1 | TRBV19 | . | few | TGTGCCAGTAGTATAGTGACCCCAGGGGATCCTGAAGCTTTCTTT | CASSIVTPGDPEAFF
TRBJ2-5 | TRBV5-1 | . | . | TGCGCCAGCAGCTTGAACATCCAAGAGACCCAGTACTTC | CASSLNIQETQYF
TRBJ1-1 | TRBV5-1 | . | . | TGCGCCAGCAGCTTGGAACAGGGCCGGGGCACTGAAGCTTTCTTT | CASSLEQGRGTEAFF
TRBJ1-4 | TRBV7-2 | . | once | TGTGCCAGCAGCTGGTACGGGATCTTATCCGAAAAACTGTTTTTT | CASSWYGILSEKLFF